This T cell receptor (beta chain) was retrieved from a study of OX40 agonist ivuxolimab in advanced cancers. For context, the study as a whole: Ivuxolimab, which targeted the costimulatory receptor OX40 (CD134), was an agonistic, fully human IgG2 monoclonal antibody. Intravenous ivuxolimab was administered to patients every 2 weeks at six dose levels: 0.01, 0.1, 0.3, 1.5, 3 and 10 mg/kg. Of the roughly 54 patients in dose escalation, some 19 had hepatocellular carcinoma, approximately 15 had melanoma, 9 had renal cell carcinoma and 9 had head and neck cancer. In the dose-escalation cohort, roughly 80% of patients were male, and the mean age was roughly 60 years, with a range of about 23 to 85. Patients were allowed to have had prior anti-PD-1, anti-PD-L1 or anti-CTLA-4 therapy, and roughly two fifths of the dose-escalation patients had been treated with checkpoint inhibitors. Partial responses occurred in three dose-escalation patients, of whom one had hepatocellular carcinoma and two had cutaneous melanoma. Peripheral TCRbeta sequencing was intended to test whether TCR sequence diversity was altered and clonal T-cell expansion was caused by ivuxolimab. The paper covers the monotherapy dose-escalation part of the phase I ivuxolimab trial, which included N = 52 patients. The paper's findings and limits, for the study overall: The antigen specificity of the peripheral T cells that underwent clonal expansion was not determined. After ivuxolimab, expanded clones were on average more numerous among CD8+ T cells than among CD4+ T cells. In the 0.1-3.0 mg/kg groups, partial responders were among the patients with the lowest normalized peripheral clonal expansion, particularly in CD8+ T cells. At doses of 0.1 to 3.0 mg/kg, clonal expansion of both CD4+ and CD8+ T cells in blood was seen between baseline and week 6. Low levels of normalized T-cell clonal expansion were also seen in some nonresponding patients.

Note on this clone: It lacks a known antigen. No much larger clonotype is one base removed from it; base qualities were not supplied.

The trial excluded patients who had a history of autoimmune disease or who were on systemic immunosuppression. Peripheral blood for TCR sequencing was collected from all dose cohorts at baseline, on cycle 4 day 1, and on cycle 7 day 1. Samples came from an open-label, multicenter, first-in-human phase I dose-escalation trial of ivuxolimab. The trial enrolled adults with locally advanced or metastatic head and neck squamous cell, hepatocellular, melanoma or renal cell carcinoma. Before TCR sequencing, CD4+ and CD8+ T cells were separately sorted from peripheral blood. To sequence the TCRbeta CDR3 region, genomic DNA was isolated from the sorted cells. The immunoSEQ Assay was used for sequencing of TCRbeta CDR3 regions. The source is immuneACCESS, and TCRdb retained only in-frame sequences with V and J called. Part of the clones is not carried over; for the studies checked, unresolved V genes explain less than half of this, and the remainder is unexplained. The sample records about 64,000 clones, over 70% of which are singletons. About 1.2% of the sample is held by the ten biggest clonotypes.

This specimen consisted of CD4+ or CD8+ T cells sorted from blood, obtained in a trial of the OX40 agonist ivuxolimab. This clonotype was sampled from an adult with an advanced solid tumor such as melanoma, head and neck, liver or kidney cancer.

The CDR3 sequence is CAKGGESTDTQYF. In nucleotides, the sequence is TGTGCGAAGGGGGGAGAAAGCACAGATACGCAGTATTTT. The sequence links TRBV7-2 to TRBJ2-3; the D gene is possibly TRBD1 or TRBD2, each agreeing over 6 bases. The germline V gene provides CDR1 SGHTA and CDR2 FQGNSA. From the cysteine up to the phenylalanine, the CDR3 has a length of 13 residues. The DNA shown is the 39-base CDR3, in frame from base 1.